Listed below are T cell receptor beta chains from one sample, sequenced in a study of cytomegalovirus exposure and HLA in healthy donors. Assay used: immunoSEQ multiplex PCR; TCRdb lists only in-frame clones, some missing. The profile covers 170,000 or so clones, with 84% appearing a single time and 5% to 7% taken by the ten largest. The sequenced material came from PBMCs. The receptors come from a man aged 50 or older in good health and CMV-seropositive. Both conserved end residues are part of each CDR3. Fields, in order: J gene, clone size, V gene, D gene, CDR3 protein, CDR3 DNA. The D gene is left open where the match is weak. Size tells how often a clone was seen (once, few, many) or the class of an expanded clone, and some rows leave it out.

>TRBJ2-2|once|TRBV6-5|TRBD1
CASRRTGVSGELFF
TGTGCCAGCAGAAGGACAGGGGTTTCCGGGGAGCTGTTTTTT
>TRBJ1-1|once|TRBV7-8|.
CASSAFRNTEAFF
TGTGCCAGCAGCGCCTTCAGGAACACTGAAGCTTTCTTT
>TRBJ2-2|.|TRBV7-3|TRBD2
CASSLTSLAGNTGELFF
TGTGCCAGCAGCTTAACGTCCCTAGCGGGGAACACCGGGGAGCTGTTTTTT
>TRBJ2-1|.|TRBV5-6|.
CASSSTGSIYNEQFF
TGTGCCAGCAGCTCGACAGGATCGATATACAATGAGCAGTTCTTC
>TRBJ2-3|.|TRBV6-1|.
CASSEGGMRRADTQYF
TGTGCCAGCAGTGAAGGGGGTATGAGGCGGGCAGATACGCAGTATTTT
>TRBJ1-1|.|TRBV7-9|.
CASSLGPRGGDTEAFF
TGTGCCAGCAGCTTAGGACCCCGGGGTGGGGACACTGAAGCTTTCTTT
>TRBJ2-7|.|TRBV29-1|.
CSVLEGGSYEQYF
TGCAGCGTCCTAGAGGGGGGGAGCTACGAGCAGTACTTC
>TRBJ2-1|.|TRBV4-1|TRBD2
CASSPGAGGLYNEQFF
TGCGCCAGCAGCCCAGGGGCGGGGGGACTTTACAATGAGCAGTTCTTC
>TRBJ1-1|.|TRBV5-1|TRBD1
CASDSGQGNTEAFF
TGCGCCAGTGACTCTGGACAGGGGAACACTGAAGCTTTCTTT
>TRBJ2-7|.|TRBV5-4|TRBD1
CASSTRDRGTDEQYF
TGTGCCAGCAGCACCCGGGACAGGGGGACGGACGAGCAGTACTTC
>TRBJ2-3|.|TRBV19|TRBD2
CASSERLAGVPDTQYF
TGTGCCAGTTCCGAGAGACTAGCGGGAGTTCCAGATACGCAGTATTTT
>TRBJ1-1|.|TRBV5-1|.
CASSPRETMNTEAFF
TGCGCCAGCAGCCCCAGGGAAACTATGAACACTGAAGCTTTCTTT
>TRBJ2-3|once|TRBV7-3|.
CASSQDRGRETQYF
TGTGCCAGCAGCCAAGACCGGGGGAGAGAGACGCAGTATTTT
>TRBJ2-7|.|TRBV5-1|TRBD1
CASSSQGAGYEQYF
TGCGCCAGCAGCTCCCAGGGGGCAGGGTACGAGCAGTACTTC
>TRBJ1-1|few|TRBV7-9|.
CASSLGLGRAEAFF
TGTGCCAGCAGCTTGGGACTTGGACGCGCCGAAGCTTTCTTT
>TRBJ2-5|.|TRBV29-1|TRBD2
CSVGLAGLETQYF
TGCAGCGTTGGACTAGCGGGATTGGAGACCCAGTACTTC
>TRBJ2-5|.|TRBV27|TRBD2
CASGAGMAGGQTTQYF
TGTGCCAGCGGCGCGGGCATGGCGGGGGGTCAAACGACCCAGTACTTC
>TRBJ1-5|.|TRBV4-2|.
CASSLSTGLSEPQHF
TGTGCCAGCAGCCTCAGCACGGGCCTTAGCGAGCCCCAGCATTTT
>TRBJ2-1|.|TRBV19|.
CASSPSYNEQFF
TGTGCCAGTAGCCCGTCCTACAATGAGCAGTTCTTC
>TRBJ2-1|.|TRBV19|.
CASSILGTFSYNEQFF
TGTGCCAGTAGTATTCTTGGGACATTCTCCTACAATGAGCAGTTCTTC
>TRBJ1-5|.|TRBV5-6|.
CASSLRGGNNQPQHF
TGTGCCAGCAGCTTGCGGGGGGGTAACAATCAGCCCCAGCATTTT
>TRBJ1-1|.|TRBV20-1|.
CSAPRGTEAFF
TGCAGTGCTCCCCGAGGCACTGAAGCTTTCTTT
>TRBJ2-6|.|TRBV7-9|.
CASSPTGSGANVLTF
TGTGCCAGCAGCCCTACAGGCTCTGGGGCCAACGTCCTGACTTTC
>TRBJ1-2|.|TRBV29-1|.
CSVGLLGAKQGSMGYGYTF
TGCAGCGTTGGCCTATTAGGGGCCAAACAGGGCTCGATGGGGTATGGCTACACCTTC